These T cell receptor beta chains were read from a single sample in a study of T cell responses to AZD1222 COVID-19 vaccine. Only in-frame clones appear in the TCRdb table, and some are missing; sequencing was by immunoSEQ multiplex PCR. The data contain 100,000 to 120,000 clones, 85% to 95% of them singletons. Specimen: peripheral blood, collected on day 0 of AZD1222 vaccination. The receptors derive from an adult in good health. CDR3s include the opening cysteine and the closing phenylalanine or tryptophan. Fields, in order: J gene, V gene, CDR3 length, CDR3 protein.

>TRBJ1-2|TRBV5-1|12
CASSGQGQGYTF
>TRBJ1-3|TRBV6-1|14
CASSERGYGNTIYF
>TRBJ1-2|TRBV7-2|17
CASSLEGLGALNYGYTF
>TRBJ1-5|TRBV5-5|13
CASSRDGAQPQHF
>TRBJ1-3|TRBV7-3|14
CASSQQGHGNTIYF
>TRBJ1-5|TRBV6-6|15
CASSLGQGVNQPQHF
>TRBJ2-7|TRBV25-1|14
CASSGDRGNYEQYF
>TRBJ2-7|TRBV9|14
CASSLSGETYEQYF
>TRBJ2-3|TRBV13|15
CASSLRRGGWDTQYF
>TRBJ1-1|TRBV9|13
CASSVAMNTEAFF
>TRBJ1-2|TRBV15|14
CATSRDREGNGYTF
>TRBJ2-6|TRBV30|13
CACPESGANVLTF
>TRBJ1-1|TRBV6-6|17
CASSPRQGEGMNTEAFF
>TRBJ1-2|TRBV27|13
CASSFDRREGYTF
>TRBJ2-7|TRBV5-4|13
CASSPGQGDEQYF
>TRBJ2-3|TRBV9|15
CASSVRATSTDTQYF
>TRBJ1-6|TRBV28|15
CASSLPWSYNSPLHF
>TRBJ2-5|TRBV6-1|18
CASSEALVASGPQETQYF
>TRBJ1-1|TRBV29-1|13
CSAGDRTNTEAFF
>TRBJ2-5|TRBV5-5|14
CASSLAPGDLPWYF
>TRBJ1-2|TRBV27|14
CASSLAGISGGYTF
>TRBJ2-3|TRBV19|16
CASSMVGQGATDTQYF
>TRBJ1-2|TRBV5-5|15
CASSLRGDANYGYTF
>TRBJ2-7|TRBV9|15
CASSAFDGLSYEQYF
>TRBJ2-1|TRBV5-1|14
CASSLLATSNEQFF
>TRBJ2-2|TRBV12-3/TRBV12-4|13
CASSLRGTGELFF
>TRBJ1-4|TRBV4-1|14
CASSRDRGMEKLFF
>TRBJ1-6|TRBV7-2|13
CASSPGGRPPLHF
>TRBJ2-7|TRBV2|12
CASRDSNYEQYF
>TRBJ2-7|TRBV20-1|11
CSARDLPVQYF
>TRBJ1-6|TRBV20-1|9
CSARPRLHF
>TRBJ2-4|TRBV7-9|13
CASSDLGGNIQYF
>TRBJ2-7|TRBV10-3|14
CAIKTSGGVGEQYF
>TRBJ1-4|TRBV6-5|14
CASSPLRTGEKLFF
>TRBJ2-5|TRBV25-1|14
CASSLGQEQETQYF
>TRBJ2-5|TRBV11-3|14
CASSALGAGETQYF
>TRBJ2-2|TRBV6-5|15
CASGSGGKNTGELFF
>TRBJ2-2|TRBV12-3/TRBV12-4|13
CASSSRRTGELFF
>TRBJ1-6|TRBV6-5|14
CASSFGGNNSPLHF
>TRBJ2-7|TRBV27|14
CASSSGTGGYEQYF
>TRBJ2-7|TRBV7-9|15
CASSLGRINPYEQYF
>TRBJ2-4|TRBV4-1|19
CASSQGSGQGTLAKNIQYF
>TRBJ2-3|TRBV5-6|16
CASSLLQGSRTDTQYF
>TRBJ1-4|TRBV4-1|15
CASRQTVGLNEKLFF
>TRBJ1-6|TRBV9|16
CASSADRESFNSPLHF
>TRBJ1-1|TRBV5-1|17
CASSLAVGRQVNTEAFF
>TRBJ1-1|TRBV6-6|15
CASSYVGRLNTEAFF
>TRBJ2-2|TRBV2|14
CASFSRHDTGELFF
>TRBJ2-7|TRBV28|11
CASSSGLAQYF
>TRBJ1-6|TRBV9|14
CASSSGTGGSPLHF
>TRBJ2-6|TRBV5-1|17
CASSKGDAKAGANVLTF